This entry lists 21 T cell receptor beta chains sequenced from one sample in a study of T cells in Graves' hyperthyroidism and ophthalmopathy. The source material, RNA transcripts, was used to amplify TCR beta CDR3 regions. A set of HTBI primers served as the primers for a first-round RT-PCR of the TCR CDR3. MiXCR, run by TCRdb on the multiplex PCR reads, gives a single entry per CDR3 protein. This sample has about 340,000 distinct CDR3 sequences, with roughly 23% found just once. Sequencing was carried out using blood. The receptor set was obtained from a woman between 50 and 59 years old with Graves' hyperthyroidism.

Only a few counts were recorded for this clonotype. This chain uses TRBV5-1 with TRBJ1-4; 7 bases align to TRBD1. CDR1 is SGHRS and CDR2 is YFSETQ in the germline V gene. V was clipped by 0 bases and J by 4 bases; unmatched bases: 3. The CDR3 is 15 amino acids. The CDR3 bases are TGCGCCAGCAGCTTGGCGGACAGGAGTAATGAAAAACTGTTTTTT. Encoded protein: CASSLADRSNEKLFF.

The CDR3 is CASSVGPTVSSYEQYF. The DNA for the CDR3 is TGTGCCAGCAGCGTAGGTCCGACGGTCAGCTCCTACGAGCAGTACTTC. The V call is TRBV9, the J call TRBJ2-7, with D unclear. Trimming stripped 0 bases from V and 0 bases from J, with 13 bases between. The CDR3 runs to 16 residues. From germline, CDR1 is SGDLS and CDR2 YYNGEE.

In its sample, this clonotype was seen many times. V and J are TRBV20-1 and TRBJ2-1; 16 bases are shared with TRBD2. The V gene's germline CDR1 is DFQATT and CDR2 SNEGSKA (reference sequence). The ends lost 5 bases at V and 3 bases at J; junction bases unmatched: 7. The CDR3 sequence is 17 residues long. CDR3 sequence reads: CSALRGLAGGDYNEQFF. CDR3 bases: TGCAGTGCTCTCCGGGGACTAGCGGGAGGGGACTACAATGAGCAGTTCTTC.

This clonotype was counted many times. The rearrangement joins TRBV12-3 or TRBV12-4 to TRBJ2-3, with 16 positions matching TRBD2. Losses at the gene ends were 3 bases for V and 1 base for J; bases not matched to a gene: 10. This CDR3 has 20 amino acids. The CDR3 coding sequence is TGTGCCAGCAGTTTCCGGGGACTAGCGGGAGGGCAACGACGCACAGATACGCAGTATTTT. Its protein product is CASSFRGLAGGQRRTDTQYF.

This clonotype has more than one count but fewer than ten. The chain links TRBV20-1 to TRBJ2-7, with D perhaps assigned TRBD1 or TRBD2 (5 bases each). V was trimmed by 1 base and J by 9 bases, leaving 19 bases between them. This CDR3 has 14 residues. The germline V gene encodes CDR1 DFQATT and CDR2 SNEGSKA (reference sequence). The CDR3 sequence: CSARARDHYSRQYF. The CDR3 nucleotides are TGCAGTGCTAGAGCCCGGGACCATTATAGCAGGCAGTACTTC.

The chain has TRBV28 and TRBJ2-1; 13 bases fit TRBD2. The CDR3 consists of 14 residues. CDR1 is MDHEN, CDR2 SYDVKM, per germline. After removal of 2 bases from V and 9 bases from J, the junction contained 1 base not matched to a gene. CDR3 residues: CASSLTSGRAEQFF. The CDR3 DNA sequence: TGTGCCAGCAGTTTAACTAGCGGGAGGGCTGAGCAGTTCTTC.

The chain joins TRBV2 to TRBJ1-5, with D possibly matching TRBD1 (5 bases). Looked up from germline, CDR1 is SNHLY and CDR2 is FYNNEI. The CDR3 runs 14 residues. Trimming removed 6 bases from V and 5 bases from J, with 14 bases in between. CDR3 DNA: TGTGCCAGCAGCTTTGGGACTGCACATCAGCCCCAGCATTTT. This gives the protein CASSFGTAHQPQHF.

Ten or more counts support this clonotype. The chain uses TRBV11-1 and TRBJ2-1; 7 bases agree with TRBD1. CDR1 and CDR2 from the germline V gene are SGHAT and FQDESV (reference sequence). V gave up 4 bases and J gave up 9 bases; unmatched junction bases: 6. The CDR3 runs 13 residues. The chain's CDR3 is CASSSGQAFEQFF. The CDR3 nucleotides read TGTGCCAGCAGCTCAGGACAGGCCTTTGAGCAGTTCTTC.

This clonotype was recorded at least ten times. Compared with germline, one end of the junction differs, possibly owing to a read error. The rearrangement joins TRBV28 to TRBJ2-4; weak D call: TRBD1 (7 bases). Germline values: CDR1 MDHEN, CDR2 SYDVKM. The CDR3 covers 13 residues. As DNA, the CDR3 is TGTGCCAGCAGCCAGGGGGGCAAAGACATTCAGTACTTC. Translated, it gives CASSQGGKDIQYF.

The table lists this clonotype with many counts. J is TRBJ2-2 and V is TRBV5-1; a possible D gene is TRBD1 (6 bases). Trimming removed 2 bases at V and 2 bases at J, with 10 bases between. The CDR3 spans 15 residues. Germline V CDR1 and CDR2: SGHRS, YFSETQ. CDR3 DNA sequence: TGCGCCAGCAGCTTACAACAGGGAAACACCGGGGAGCTGTTTTTT. It translates to CASSLQQGNTGELFF.

At least ten counts were recorded for this clonotype. V is TRBV6-6 and J is TRBJ1-6; D is uncertain. Germline V gives CDR1 MNHNY, CDR2 SVGAGI (reference sequence). V lost 0 bases to trimming and J lost 9 bases, with 12 bases between them. CDR3 length: 15 residues. CDR3 sequence (DNA): TGTGCCAGCAGTTACTCGAACGGGATTACTTCACCCCTCCACTTT. Translated: CASSYSNGITSPLHF.

This clonotype showed up many times. In DNA, the CDR3 is TGTGCCAGCAGCTCAAGGACCCTAGCCTACGAGCAGTACTTC. Its translation is CASSSRTLAYEQYF. This sequence joins TRBV5-5 and TRBJ2-7; D uncertain. V lost 3 bases, J lost 2 bases, and 12 bases lay in between. The CDR3 is 14 residues long. Germline V gene lookup returns CDR1 SGHKS and CDR2 YYEKEE (reference sequence).

This clonotype has ten or more counts. V is TRBV20-1 and J is TRBJ2-2, with TRBD1 matching 7 bases. Per germline, CDR1 DFQATT and CDR2 SNEGSKA (reference sequence). This CDR3 spans 15 amino acids. With 4 bases clipped from V and 3 bases from J, the junction kept 8 bases outside the gene matches. Written as DNA, the CDR3 is TGCAGTGCTACCTACAGGGGTGGTCACACCGGGGAGCTGTTTTTT. Translating it yields CSATYRGGHTGELFF.

This clonotype was detected only once. The rearrangement uses TRBV2 and TRBJ2-5; 8 nucleotides line up with TRBD2. The CDR3 runs 14 residues. Germline V gives CDR1 SNHLY, CDR2 FYNNEI. J gave up 3 bases and V 6 bases, and 6 bases lay outside the gene matches. The CDR3 coding sequence is TGTGCCAGCAGGGCAGGACTAGCCGAAGAGACCCAGTACTTC. Translated, it gives CASRAGLAEETQYF.

This sequence joins TRBV20-1 and TRBJ2-5, with TRBD1 as a possible D gene (5 bases). The germline V gene has CDR1 DFQATT and CDR2 SNEGSKA (reference sequence). V was clipped by 2 bases and J by 9 bases, with 19 bases between them. The CDR3 sequence is 14 residues long. This CDR3 is CSARLTDDFRAQYF. Written as DNA, the CDR3 is TGCAGTGCTAGATTGACAGACGACTTTCGGGCCCAGTACTTC.

This clonotype was detected many times. The chain employs TRBV10-1 and TRBJ2-5, with a tentative D call TRBD1 (5 bases). CDR3 size: 14 residues. The V gene's germline CDR1 is WNHNN and CDR2 SYGVQD (reference sequence). Deletions cut 3 bases from V and 1 base from J, with 9 bases between. In nucleotides, the CDR3 is TGCGCCAGCAGTGAAGACAGTAGCCAAGAGACCCAGTACTTC. Protein: CASSEDSSQETQYF.

Many counts were recorded for this clonotype. The chain has TRBV3-1 and TRBJ2-7; 7 bases align to TRBD1. Germline CDR1 and CDR2: LGHDT and YNNKEL (reference sequence). CDR3 size: 15 residues. V shed 0 bases, J shed 2 bases, and the junction held 4 bases outside the gene matches. The CDR3 sequence is CASSQEGTVAYEQYF. CDR3 coding DNA: TGTGCCAGCAGCCAAGAAGGGACAGTCGCCTACGAGCAGTACTTC.

This clonotype appeared a few times. The V call is TRBV5-1, the J call TRBJ2-4; D call uncertain. This CDR3 spans 16 amino acids. V lost 2 bases and J 1 base, leaving 13 bases between the germline ends. Germline V gene lookup returns CDR1 SGHRS and CDR2 YFSETQ. CDR3 region: CASSFGSGVAKNIQYF. CDR3 coding DNA: TGCGCCAGCAGCTTTGGTAGTGGGGTGGCCAAAAACATTCAGTACTTC.

This rearrangement joins TRBV28 to TRBJ2-5; D not certain. Germline lookup yields CDR1 MDHEN and CDR2 SYDVKM. V dropped 8 bases and J dropped 1 base, with 14 bases sitting between them. This CDR3 is built from 14 residues. DNA for the CDR3: TGTGCCAGCCACATGGACCGAGTCCAAGAGACCCAGTACTTC. Protein product: CASHMDRVQETQYF.

Only a few counts were recorded for this clonotype. A much larger clonotype is one base distant, so this may be a read error. The chain employs TRBV28 and TRBJ1-5, with D perhaps matching TRBD1 (5 bases). The CDR3 spans 15 residues. Looked up from germline, CDR1 is MDHEN and CDR2 is SYDVKM. The CDR3 here is CVSSVGHTLNQPQHF. For the CDR3, the DNA is TGTGTCAGCAGTGTAGGACATACCCTTAATCAGCCCCAGCATTTT.

This clonotype was seen only a few times. A much larger clone is a single base away; this may be a read error. The DNA for the CDR3 is TGTGCCAACAGAAAGGGGGACAGGCACAATGAGCAGTTCTTC. Residues: CANRKGDRHNEQFF. The V and J genes are TRBV27 and TRBJ2-1, with 8 bases lining up with TRBD1. Germline CDR1 reads MNHEY; CDR2 reads SMNVEV (reference sequence). With 10 bases clipped from V and 5 bases from J, the junction kept 10 bases outside the gene matches. The CDR3 sequence is 14 residues long.